These 5 T cell receptor beta chains share one sample of origin, sequenced in a study of T cell responses to AZD1222 COVID-19 vaccine. Repertoires were generated with immunoSEQ multiplex PCR, while TCRdb's copy carries only in-frame clones and drops some. Here the sample spans around 120,000 clones, 85% to 95% being singletons. Sequencing was performed on peripheral blood, taken 28 days after the second AZD1222 dose. The receptors were sampled from an adult who received the AZD1222 COVID-19 vaccine.

This sequence joins TRBV5-4 and TRBJ2-5; TRBD1 matches at 8 bases. The CDR3 totals 16 residues. V shed 0 bases and J 5 bases; nucleotides not matched to a gene: 9. The germline CDR1 and CDR2 sequences are SGHNT and YYREEE (reference sequence). CDR3 amino acids: CASSLAGQGVRETQYF. The CDR3 nucleotides read TGTGCCAGCAGCTTGGCCGGACAGGGAGTTAGGGAGACCCAGTACTTC.

The V call is TRBV9, the J call TRBJ1-6; a possible D gene is TRBD1 (5 bases). Germline-derived CDR1 and CDR2 are SGDLS and YYNGEE. This CDR3 has 14 amino acids. Trimming removed 0 bases at V and 7 bases at J, with 8 bases between. CDR3 in DNA: TGTGCCAGCAGCGTAGCCGGGGACAATTCACCCCTCCACTTT. It codes for CASSVAGDNSPLHF.

In this sample, this clone turned up once. This chain links TRBV7-2 with TRBJ1-1; no clear D. Germline V lookup: CDR1 SGHTA, CDR2 FQGNSA. V dropped 4 bases and J dropped 0 bases, with 12 bases sitting between them. This CDR3 comprises 15 residues. The CDR3 protein is CASSSPPTMNTEAFF. CDR3 coding DNA: TGTGCCAGCAGCTCCCCCCCGACAATGAACACTGAAGCTTTCTTT.

The chain joins TRBV5-6 to TRBJ2-5; TRBD2 agrees at 10 bases. The CDR3 is 16 amino acids. Germline lookup yields CDR1 SGHDT and CDR2 YYEEEE. Trimming at V came to 1 base and at J to 1 base, leaving 4 bases not matched to a gene. The CDR3 coding sequence is TGTGCCAGCAGCTTGCGTAGCGGGGGGATCCAAGAGACCCAGTACTTC. Translated: CASSLRSGGIQETQYF.

The rearrangement uses TRBV6-1 and TRBJ2-1, with 11 bases lining up with TRBD2. In germline, CDR1 is MNHNS, CDR2 SASEGT. CDR3 length: 15 amino acids. The V gene end was trimmed by 2 bases and the J gene end by 3 bases; junction bases not matched to a gene: 0. CDR3 region: CASSELAGGYNEQFF. The CDR3 coding sequence is TGTGCCAGCAGTGAACTAGCGGGGGGCTACAATGAGCAGTTCTTC.